This T cell receptor beta chain was found in a study of lymphopenia after photon versus proton radiotherapy. TCRdb's copy holds only in-frame clones and misses some; the assay was immunoSEQ multiplex PCR. The data contain 8,000 or so clones, approximately 86% of them seen just once; the ten biggest clones take up about 3.1%. Concerning this clone itself: Its target is unknown.

Study results and limitations: Post-nadir diversity loss with photons came from oligoclonal expansion, particularly CD8+ Temra cells. Authors raise, but do not show, better survival with proton therapy. In patients who died, overall survival fell as post-nadir TCR diversity dropped more. Under photons, naive T cells and diversity fell while effector/memory populations rose.

The clonotype comes from a woman aged 65 to 85 with pancreatic cancer. The sequenced sample was peripheral blood, obtained from a patient treated with photon-based radiotherapy.

CDR3 DNA sequence: TGTGCCAGCAGCCAAGGTAATAAGCCCCAGCATTTT. Its translation is CASSQGNKPQHF. This chain connects TRBV7-2 to TRBJ1-5; D is unclear. CDR1 and CDR2 from the germline V gene are SGHTA and FQGNSA. This CDR3 has 12 amino acids. Deletions cut 5 bases from V and 8 bases from J, with 10 bases between.